The rows below give T cell receptor beta chains drawn from one sample of a study of blood T cell repertoires in COVID-19. Assay: immunoSEQ multiplex PCR; the TCRdb copy retains only in-frame clones and omits some. The sample has approximately 140,000 clones, over 80% seen once. Sequenced: peripheral blood. The source of these receptors is a man aged 35 to 55 with active or convalescent COVID-19. Both conserved end residues are trimmed from each CDR3. Size is stated for part of the rows, as once, few or many counts, or as a class when the clone is expanded.

abundance | len | v_gene | CDR3aa
- | 16 | TRBV24-1 | ATSGRDRGFFGTDTQY
once | 10 | TRBV3-1/TRBV3-2 | ASSQVSVGYT
- | 11 | TRBV12-3/TRBV12-4 | ASKVGTNYEQY
- | 13 | TRBV19 | ASSIDGTGVSPLH
- | 13 | TRBV14 | ASSQGWGPAETQY
- | 13 | TRBV30 | AWSVRQSNTGELF
- | 8 | TRBV10-1 | VPRASPLH
- | 14 | TRBV7-9 | ASSLGSGSGAYEQY
- | 11 | TRBV29-1 | SVKTMGGTEAF
- | 13 | TRBV9 | ASSVAGESGDTQY
- | 16 | TRBV7-6 | ASSVELAGGLNTGELF
- | 11 | TRBV12-3/TRBV12-4 | ASRPGSGNTIY
- | 9 | TRBV20-1 | SVRTGYEQY